This TCR beta chain was found in a study of cytomegalovirus exposure and HLA in healthy donors. 13 Jbeta primers and 60 Vbeta primers were used for the PCR. The repertoire was sequenced with immunoSEQ multiplex PCR; TCRdb's copy has only in-frame clones and lacks some. This table holds about 80,000 clones, 60% to 85% found once. The CDR3 length is 15 residues. Germline V CDR1 and CDR2: SQVTM, ANQGSEA. With 1 base removed from V and 7 bases from J, the gap between germline ends came to 19 bases. Sequencing was carried out using PBMCs. The sequence derives from a woman aged 35 to 49 in good health and CMV-seropositive. The chain uses TRBV29-1 and TRBJ1-2; TRBD1 might be the D (6 bases). DNA of the CDR3: TGCAGCGTTGAAGTCCCCCGGGGGGGGCAGGGTGGCTACACCTTC. Its translation is CSVEVPRGGQGGYTF.